Below are 32 T cell receptor beta chains sequenced from a single sample in a study of T cell responses to AZD1222 COVID-19 vaccine. Some clones are missing from TCRdb's copy, which holds only in-frame ones; the method was immunoSEQ multiplex PCR. This table holds 70,000 to 100,000 clones, 75% to 90% found once. The sample here was peripheral blood, taken 28 days after the second AZD1222 dose. The receptors here all came from an adult who received the AZD1222 COVID-19 vaccine.

The V and J genes are TRBV19 and TRBJ2-7; either TRBD1 or TRBD2 may supply D (6 bases each). With 7 bases removed from V and 1 base from J, the gap between germline ends came to 8 bases. The CDR3 is 12 amino acids. Germline CDR1 and CDR2: LNHDA and SQIVND (reference sequence). The CDR3 loop reads CASKGGSYEQYF. The CDR3 coding sequence is TGTGCCAGTAAGGGGGGTTCCTACGAGCAGTACTTC.

The chain couples TRBV3-1 (or the pseudogene TRBV3-2) to TRBJ1-2; D possibly corresponds to TRBD1 (6 bases). CDR1 is LGHDT and CDR2 is YNNKEL in the germline V gene (reference sequence). The CDR3 consists of 14 residues. The V end was cut by 6 bases, the J end by 7 bases, with 18 bases between. This chain's CDR3 is CASRPMGHPLGYTF. The CDR3 coding sequence is TGTGCCAGCAGGCCAATGGGACATCCTCTTGGCTACACCTTC.

This rearrangement joins TRBV6-4 to TRBJ1-1; 7 bases agree with TRBD1. The CDR3 consists of 13 residues. With V trimmed by 2 bases and J by 8 bases, 5 bases remained unmatched. From germline, CDR1 is MRHNA and CDR2 SNTAGT. The CDR3 region is CASSDHIQGEAFF. The CDR3 nucleotides are TGTGCCAGCAGTGACCACATACAGGGGGAAGCTTTCTTT.

The J gene is TRBJ1-1, the V gene TRBV28; no firm D call. The V end was cut by 6 bases, the J end by 6 bases, with 8 bases between. The CDR3 totals 11 residues. Germline V lookup: CDR1 MDHEN, CDR2 SYDVKM. CDR3 sequence: CASSEYAEAFF. The DNA of the CDR3 is TGTGCCAGCAGCGAATACGCTGAAGCTTTCTTT.

This sequence joins TRBV9 and TRBJ1-2; a possible D gene is TRBD1 (5 bases). Per the germline V gene, CDR1 is SGDLS and CDR2 is YYNGEE. The CDR3 extends over 14 amino acids. V shed 2 bases and J shed 6 bases, with 14 bases lying between them. The CDR3 coding sequence is TGTGCCAGCAGCGTCAGCCCAGGGATGGATGGCTACACCTTC. Protein: CASSVSPGMDGYTF.

The chain has TRBV28 and TRBJ2-7; D perhaps matches TRBD2 (5 bases). The CDR3 length is 15 residues. Germline values: CDR1 MDHEN, CDR2 SYDVKM. Trimming pared 6 bases from V and 0 bases from J, leaving 15 bases between. The CDR3 DNA reads TGTGCCAGCAGCGGGGTGCTTCTAATCTCCTACGAGCAGTACTTC. Its protein product is CASSGVLLISYEQYF.

This clone was picked up one time. For the CDR3, the DNA is TGTGCCAGCAGCTACACCGAGACAGGGGCCCGAAACACCATATATTTT. Protein product: CASSYTETGARNTIYF. This chain joins TRBV28 and TRBJ1-3; 8 bases fit TRBD1. The CDR3 runs to 16 residues. CDR1 and CDR2 from the germline V gene are MDHEN and SYDVKM. J was trimmed by 5 bases and V by 6 bases; bases with no gene match: 12.

This clone was seen more than once but under ten times. The chain employs TRBV14 and TRBJ2-3, with D perhaps matching TRBD2 (5 bases). Germline CDR1 SGHDN, CDR2 FVKESK. The CDR3 is made up of 15 amino acids. The V end lost 4 bases, the J end lost 6 bases, and 17 bases lay between the germline ends. Here the CDR3 reads CASSPQTGGGDTQYF. The CDR3 nucleotides are TGTGCCAGCAGCCCCCAAACGGGCGGCGGGGATACGCAGTATTTT.

J is TRBJ1-6 and V is TRBV7-2, with D unclear. The CDR3 is 15 residues long. Trimming pared 5 bases from V and 5 bases from J, leaving 13 bases between. Germline V gene sequence: CDR1 SGHTA, CDR2 FQGNSA. The CDR3 coding sequence is TGTGCCAGCAGCGGGATCCGGGCTAATAATTCACCCCTCCACTTT. Its translation is CASSGIRANNSPLHF.

The rearrangement uses TRBV6-5 and TRBJ2-3; TRBD2 is a possible D gene (6 bases). Per the germline V gene, CDR1 is MNHEY and CDR2 is SVGAGI. The CDR3 consists of 13 residues. Deletions cut 7 bases from V and 0 bases from J, with 8 bases between. The CDR3 spells CASTGTSTDTQYF. The CDR3 coding sequence is TGTGCCAGCACGGGGACTAGCACAGATACGCAGTATTTT.

The chain carries TRBV25-1 and TRBJ1-4; 10 bases are a match to TRBD1. The CDR3 contains 14 residues. The germline CDR1 and CDR2 sequences are MGHDK and SYGVNS. V was clipped by 4 bases and J by 8 bases; unmatched bases: 4. The CDR3 spells CASSGDRGEEKLFF. CDR3 bases: TGTGCCAGCAGTGGGGACAGGGGAGAGGAAAAACTGTTTTTT.

This clone was seen just once. The rearrangement links TRBV27 to TRBJ1-5; no firm D call. Deletions cut 7 bases from V and 4 bases from J, with 8 bases between. CDR3 length equals 12 residues. Germline values: CDR1 MNHEY, CDR2 SMNVEV (reference sequence). The DNA of the CDR3 is TGTGCCAGCATTACACAGAATCAGCCCCAGCATTTT. Its translation is CASITQNQPQHF.

The rearrangement uses TRBV19 and TRBJ1-5; tentative D call: TRBD1 (5 bases). CDR3 length: 13 residues. V lost 7 bases and J 7 bases, leaving 14 bases between the germline ends. CDR1 LNHDA and CDR2 SQIVND come from the germline V gene (reference sequence). CDR3 sequence: CASTQGTVQPQHF. The CDR3 region has the DNA TGTGCCAGTACCCAAGGGACCGTACAGCCCCAGCATTTT.

The genes are TRBV5-1 and TRBJ2-3; D remains unclear. The CDR3 length is 12 residues. V was trimmed by 2 bases and J by 2 bases, leaving 3 bases between them. Germline V gives CDR1 SGHRS, CDR2 YFSETQ. In nucleotides, the CDR3 is TGCGCCAGCAGCTTAACCACAGATACGCAGTATTTT. Its translation is CASSLTTDTQYF.

The chain uses TRBV30 and TRBJ1-2; no clear D. Trimming pared 2 bases from V and 5 bases from J, leaving 12 bases between. Germline lookup yields CDR1 GTSNPN and CDR2 SVGIG (reference sequence). CDR3 length: 13 residues. The CDR3 region has the DNA TGTGCCTGGAGTACTCGTATGGGGTATGGCTACACCTTC. Its translation: CAWSTRMGYGYTF.

The chain has TRBV10-3 and TRBJ1-5; no clear D. This CDR3 is 18 amino acids long. V shed 0 bases and J shed 0 bases, with 15 bases lying between them. Per germline, CDR1 ENHRY and CDR2 SYGVKD. The CDR3 sequence: CAISESLGGQYSNQPQHF. The DNA of the CDR3 is TGTGCCATCAGTGAGTCTCTTGGAGGGCAGTATAGCAATCAGCCCCAGCATTTT.

A single count supports this clone. The chain couples TRBV19 to TRBJ1-2; D call uncertain. CDR1 and CDR2 (germline): LNHDA, SQIVND (reference sequence). Trimming took 4 bases from V and 4 from J, leaving 10 bases between them. The CDR3 runs to 13 residues. CDR3 region: CASSTGSGYGYTF. The CDR3 DNA follows: TGTGCCAGTAGTACGGGGTCGGGCTATGGCTACACCTTC. The full variable domain, rest sourced from reference TRBV19 and TRBJ1-2, is DGGITQSPKYLFRKEGQNVTLSCEQNLNHDAMYWYRQDPGQGLRLIYYSQIVNDFQKGDIAEGYSVSREKKESFPLTVTSAQKNPTAFYLCASSTGSGYGYTFGSGTRLTVV.

This chain connects TRBV7-9 to TRBJ1-1; D gene ambiguous. Trimming removed 5 bases from V and 7 bases from J, with 8 bases in between. Germline-derived CDR1 and CDR2 are SEHNR and FQNEAQ (reference sequence). The CDR3 contains 11 residues. This CDR3 reads CASSTGGEAFF. As DNA, the CDR3 is TGTGCCAGCAGCACCGGCGGTGAAGCTTTCTTT.

This chain joins TRBV29-1 and TRBJ2-1; 13 nucleotides agree with TRBD2. J gave up 6 bases and V 7 bases, and 9 bases lay outside the gene matches. The CDR3 is 15 amino acids. The V gene's germline CDR1 is SQVTM and CDR2 ANQGSEA. The DNA of the CDR3 is TGCAGCGCCAGCGGGACTAGCGGGGTAGTCAATGAGCAGTTCTTC. Its protein is CSASGTSGVVNEQFF.

The chain carries TRBV19 and TRBJ2-7; 9 nucleotides align to TRBD1. The CDR3 is 13 residues long. With 7 bases clipped from V and 4 bases from J, the junction kept 5 bases outside the gene matches. The germline gives CDR1 LNHDA, CDR2 SQIVND (reference sequence). DNA for the CDR3: TGTGCCAGTACCCGACAGGGGGATTACGAGCAGTACTTC. Residues: CASTRQGDYEQYF. Using reference TRBV19 and TRBJ2-7 for the parts outside the CDR3, the full variable domain is DGGITQSPKYLFRKEGQNVTLSCEQNLNHDAMYWYRQDPGQGLRLIYYSQIVNDFQKGDIAEGYSVSREKKESFPLTVTSAQKNPTAFYLCASTRQGDYEQYFGPGTRLTVT.

This chain links TRBV19 with TRBJ1-3, with D unclear. The CDR3 spans 12 residues. Germline V lookup: CDR1 LNHDA, CDR2 SQIVND (reference sequence). Trimming left V 10 bases short and J 10 bases short, with 17 bases between. The CDR3 region is CATFRTSRTIYF. As DNA, the CDR3 is TGTGCCACCTTCAGAACCTCGAGGACCATATATTTT.

This clone was recorded only once. The chain uses TRBV28 and TRBJ1-2, with D uncertain. The germline V gene encodes CDR1 MDHEN and CDR2 SYDVKM. V was clipped by 2 bases and J by 3 bases, with 10 bases between them. The CDR3 is made up of 14 amino acids. Here the CDR3 DNA reads TGTGCCAGCAGTTTAGGTCAGGCTTACTATGGCTACACCTTC. Residues: CASSLGQAYYGYTF.

The gene calls are TRBV12-3 or TRBV12-4 and TRBJ1-4; no reliable D call. This CDR3 has 11 amino acids. V lost 6 bases and J 4 bases, leaving 3 bases between the germline ends. The CDR3 sequence: CASRNNEKLFF. DNA of the CDR3: TGTGCCAGCAGAAATAATGAAAAACTGTTTTTT.

The chain recombines TRBV25-1 with TRBJ1-3; D not resolved. Trimming stripped 8 bases from V and 0 bases from J, with 2 bases between. The CDR3 runs 11 residues. Germline V CDR1 and CDR2: MGHDK, SYGVNS. The CDR3 protein is CASFSGNTIYF. The DNA for the CDR3 is TGTGCCAGCTTCTCTGGAAACACCATATATTTT.

The rearrangement joins TRBV27 to TRBJ2-1, with 11 bases matching TRBD1. The CDR3 runs 15 residues. J was trimmed by 5 bases and V by 5 bases; bases with no gene match: 5. From germline, CDR1 is MNHEY and CDR2 SMNVEV (reference sequence). In DNA, the CDR3 is TGTGCCAGCAGTCCGGGGACAGGGGGGGACAATGAGCAGTTCTTC. It yields the protein CASSPGTGGDNEQFF.

This clone was seen a single time. The rearrangement uses TRBV19 and TRBJ1-2, with TRBD1 matching over 11 bases. Germline assignment: CDR1 LNHDA and CDR2 SQIVND (reference sequence). CDR3 size: 15 residues. Trimming at V came to 5 bases and at J to 4 bases, leaving 6 bases not matched to a gene. The CDR3 region has the DNA TGTGCCAGTAGTCCAGGACAGGGGGCGAGCTATGGCTACACCTTC. This translates into CASSPGQGASYGYTF.

V and J are TRBV5-4 and TRBJ1-1, with 9 bases lining up with TRBD1. J lost 0 bases, V lost 2 bases, and 5 bases had no gene match. There are 16 residues in the CDR3. Germline V lookup: CDR1 SGHNT, CDR2 YYREEE (reference sequence). CDR3 DNA sequence: TGTGCCAGCAGCTTTCCGGGACAGGGAATGAACACTGAAGCTTTCTTT. As protein: CASSFPGQGMNTEAFF.

This chain links TRBV5-4 with TRBJ1-2, with a weak D call TRBD1 (6 bases). Trimming removed 4 bases from V and 8 bases from J, with 18 bases in between. The CDR3 spans 14 residues. The germline gives CDR1 SGHNT, CDR2 YYREEE (reference sequence). CDR3 residues: CASSIIQGGGGYTF. Here the CDR3 DNA reads TGTGCCAGCAGCATCATCCAAGGGGGAGGGGGCTACACCTTC.

The genes are TRBV19 and TRBJ2-3; D may correspond to TRBD1 or TRBD2 (5 bases each). V gave up 4 bases and J gave up 3 bases, with 17 bases separating them. Germline assignment: CDR1 LNHDA and CDR2 SQIVND (reference sequence). The CDR3 is 16 residues long. The CDR3 region has the DNA TGTGCCAGTAGTAGTCGGGGACCTACGCAGACAGATACGCAGTATTTT. Translating gives CASSSRGPTQTDTQYF.

The CDR3 DNA sequence: TGTGCCACTCGGGACCTGAAGGACTCACCCCTCCACTTT. It codes for CATRDLKDSPLHF. The chain couples TRBV19 to TRBJ1-6, with D tentatively TRBD1 (5 bases). This CDR3 contains 13 residues. CDR1 is LNHDA and CDR2 is SQIVND in the germline V gene (reference sequence). V was pared by 10 bases and J by 10 bases, with 17 bases between.

The chain combines TRBV7-2 with TRBJ2-2, with TRBD1 matching over 9 bases. CDR1 is SGHTA and CDR2 is FQGNSA in the germline V gene. V was pared by 5 bases and J by 3 bases, with 4 bases of the junction left unmatched. The CDR3 has 15 amino acids. The CDR3 nucleotides read TGTGCCAGCAGCCCACGGACAGGGGACACCGGGGAGCTGTTTTTT. Its protein product is CASSPRTGDTGELFF.

The rearrangement links TRBV29-1 to TRBJ1-1, with D tentatively TRBD1 (6 bases). Germline CDR1 reads SQVTM; CDR2 reads ANQGSEA. The ends were cut back, 7 bases at V and 4 bases at J, with 19 bases in the middle. This CDR3 is 14 amino acids long. CDR3 residues: CSAQGQHVGTEAFF. The DNA for the CDR3 is TGCAGCGCTCAAGGACAGCATGTGGGCACTGAAGCTTTCTTT.